Listed below are T cell receptor beta chains from one sample, sequenced in a study of patients and donors after allogeneic stem cell transplantation. A single record per CDR3 protein comes from TCRdb applying MiXCR to the RT-PCR reads. This table holds hundreds of thousands of distinct CDR3 sequences, 15% to 20% found once. The sample taken for sequencing was blood, either unsorted or a sorted T cell fraction (not recorded which). The receptors derive from a human donor who was either an allogeneic HSCT recipient or a stem cell or donor lymphocyte infusion donor (not recorded which). It is not recorded whose cells these are; they may come from a transplant donor. CDR3s include the opening cysteine and the closing phenylalanine or tryptophan. D genes are given only for firm matches. The listing skips clone size in some rows; elsewhere it reads once, few, many or a size class.

cdr3_nt: TGTGCCAGCAGTTTTGCCAGGGACGTAGGCGAGCAGTACTTC; cdr3_aa: CASSFARDVGEQYF; j_call: TRBJ2-7; d_call: NA; clone_size: few; v_call: TRBV27
cdr3_nt: TGCAGTGCGCCTTCCGGGGGTAAGGGCTACGAGCAGTACTTC; cdr3_aa: CSAPSGGKGYEQYF; j_call: TRBJ2-7; d_call: NA; clone_size: NA; v_call: TRBV20-1
cdr3_nt: TGCAGTGCTTCTGGGGACAATGAGCAGTTCTTC; cdr3_aa: CSASGDNEQFF; j_call: TRBJ2-1; d_call: NA; clone_size: once; v_call: TRBV20-1
cdr3_nt: TGCGCCAGCAGCTGGCACGGGGCCCACTCTGGGGCCAACGTCCTGACTTTC; cdr3_aa: CASSWHGAHSGANVLTF; j_call: TRBJ2-6; d_call: NA; clone_size: many; v_call: TRBV5-1
cdr3_nt: TGCAGTGCTAGAGATAGCGCGACACAGGGGCAGTACTTC; cdr3_aa: CSARDSATQGQYF; j_call: TRBJ2-7; d_call: NA; clone_size: NA; v_call: TRBV20-1
cdr3_nt: TGCGCCAGCAGCTTGTCAGAGGCCAGCGGGGGGGGTGAGCAGTTCTTC; cdr3_aa: CASSLSEASGGGEQFF; j_call: TRBJ2-1; d_call: TRBD2; clone_size: NA; v_call: TRBV5-1
cdr3_nt: TGTGCCAGCAGCTTATCAGGGGGCGGCACTGAAGCTTTCTTT; cdr3_aa: CASSLSGGGTEAFF; j_call: TRBJ1-1; d_call: TRBD1; clone_size: NA; v_call: TRBV7-8
cdr3_nt: TGTGCCAGCAGCCAAGGGCTAGCGGTCTACAATGAGCAGTTCTTC; cdr3_aa: CASSQGLAVYNEQFF; j_call: TRBJ2-1; d_call: TRBD2; clone_size: many; v_call: TRBV14
cdr3_nt: TGTGCCAGCAGCCAAGCCTGGCGGGACACTGAAGCTTTCTTT; cdr3_aa: CASSQAWRDTEAFF; j_call: TRBJ1-1; d_call: NA; clone_size: few; v_call: TRBV3-1
cdr3_nt: TGTGCCAGCAGCTTCGGAGCGAACACCGGGGAGCTGTTTTTT; cdr3_aa: CASSFGANTGELFF; j_call: TRBJ2-2; d_call: NA; clone_size: few; v_call: TRBV7-6
cdr3_nt: TGTGCCTGGAAACGACAAATCATGAACACTGAAGCTTTCTTT; cdr3_aa: CAWKRQIMNTEAFF; j_call: TRBJ1-1; d_call: NA; clone_size: few; v_call: TRBV30
cdr3_nt: TGCGCCAGCAGCTACGGGACAGGGTCGGGCACTGAAGCTTTCTTT; cdr3_aa: CASSYGTGSGTEAFF; j_call: TRBJ1-1; d_call: TRBD1; clone_size: many; v_call: TRBV5-1